Following are 22 T cell receptor beta chains from one sample sequenced in a study of T cell repertoires in cytomegalovirus infection. TCRdb fed the reads into MiXCR, producing one record per CDR3 protein. The table lists fewer than 350,000 distinct CDR3 sequences, more than 8% of them singletons. Sequenced material: PBMCs. These receptor sequences come from a human donor in good health (CMV status not recorded). Some clones in this sample may be carry-over from other donors' samples.

This clonotype was recorded at least ten times. For the CDR3, the DNA is TGTGCCAGCAGCTCGGGTGGGACAGGGAAATACGAGCAGTACTTC. Translated: CASSSGGTGKYEQYF. This chain joins TRBV7-2 and TRBJ2-7, with 9 nucleotides matching TRBD1. V gave up 4 bases and J gave up 4 bases; unmatched junction bases: 8. Germline V gives CDR1 SGHTA, CDR2 FQGNSA. CDR3 length equals 15 residues. Filled out from reference TRBV7-2 and TRBJ2-7, the complete variable domain reads GAGVSQSPSNKVTEKGKDVELRCDPISGHTALYWYRQSLGQGLEFLIYFQGNSAPDKSGLPSDRFSAERTGGSVSTLTIQRTQQEDSAVYLCASSSGGTGKYEQYFGPGTRLTVT.

This clonotype was seen many times. This chain uses TRBV7-8 with TRBJ2-5; maybe TRBD2 (6 bases). Trimming cost V 0 bases and J 2 bases, with 13 bases left between them. The CDR3 consists of 16 residues. Germline CDR1 SGHVS, CDR2 FQNEAQ. The CDR3, as DNA: TGTGCCAGCAGCTTAGCAGGGGTAGGAGGGCAAGAGACCCAGTACTTC. It is translated as CASSLAGVGGQETQYF.

The table lists this clonotype with a few counts. The J gene is TRBJ2-1, the V gene TRBV3-1; TRBD2 matches 12 bases. This CDR3 has 17 amino acids. With 0 bases clipped from V and 4 bases from J, the junction kept 4 bases outside the gene matches. Germline V gives CDR1 LGHDT, CDR2 YNNKEL (reference sequence). CDR3 region: CASSQDQGLAGYNEQFF. The CDR3 coding sequence is TGTGCCAGCAGCCAAGATCAAGGACTAGCGGGGTACAATGAGCAGTTCTTC.

This clonotype was observed many times. This chain joins TRBV7-8 and TRBJ2-5; D remains unclear. This CDR3 spans 16 amino acids. With 2 bases removed from V and 2 bases from J, the gap between germline ends came to 15 bases. Germline loops: CDR1 SGHVS, CDR2 FQNEAQ. As DNA, the CDR3 is TGTGCCAGCAGCTTACGGGCAGTACCCTTTCAAGAGACCCAGTACTTC. Translated: CASSLRAVPFQETQYF. Supplemented by reference TRBV7-8 and TRBJ2-5, the full variable domain reads GAGVSQSPRYKVAKRGQDVALRCDPISGHVSLFWYQQALGQGPEFLTYFQNEAQLDKSGLPSDRFFAERPEGSVSTLKIQRTQQEDSAVYLCASSLRAVPFQETQYFGPGTRLLVL.

Many counts were recorded for this clonotype. The V call is TRBV7-9, the J call TRBJ2-5, with unresolved D. The germline CDR1 and CDR2 sequences are SEHNR and FQNEAQ (reference sequence). Trimming shortened V by 5 bases and J by 5 bases, and 9 bases separated the two germline ends. CDR3 length: 12 residues. CDR3 DNA: TGTGCCAGCAGCCCCACGTCCGAGACCCAGTACTTC. Protein product: CASSPTSETQYF.

The table lists this clonotype with a count of one. V is TRBV9 and J is TRBJ2-5; D remains unclear. This CDR3 contains 14 residues. The germline V gene encodes CDR1 SGDLS and CDR2 YYNGEE. V lost 1 base and J lost 5, with 12 bases in between. The CDR3 bases are TGTGCCAGCAGCGTACCCCTGGGATGGGAGACCCAGTACTTC. Amino acid sequence: CASSVPLGWETQYF.

This clonotype was detected many times. The chain recombines TRBV7-9 with TRBJ2-2; D is possibly TRBD1 (6 bases). From germline, CDR1 is SEHNR and CDR2 FQNEAQ (reference sequence). The CDR3 length is 15 residues. Trimming shortened V by 8 bases and J by 5 bases, and 18 bases separated the two germline ends. This CDR3 reads CASRQGSEWTGELFF. The CDR3 DNA is TGTGCCAGCCGGCAGGGGAGTGAGTGGACCGGGGAGCTGTTTTTT. Based on the CDR3 plus reference TRBV7-9 and TRBJ2-2, the full variable domain is DTGVSQNPRHKITKRGQNVTFRCDPISEHNRLYWYRQTLGQGPEFLTYFQNEAQLEKSRLLSDRFSAERPKGSFSTLEIQRTEQGDSAMYLCASRQGSEWTGELFFGEGSRLTVL.

This clonotype has a handful of counts. The rearrangement links TRBV25-1 to TRBJ2-5; no firm D call. Germline V gives CDR1 MGHDK, CDR2 SYGVNS. V lost 5 bases and J 5 bases, leaving 9 bases between the germline ends. This CDR3 comprises 12 residues. The CDR3 DNA reads as TGTGCCAGCAGTCCTCTGGGGGAGACCCAGTACTTC. Residues: CASSPLGETQYF.

This clonotype has a handful of counts. V gene TRBV7-9 combines with J gene TRBJ2-7; 7 bases fit TRBD2. With V trimmed by 1 base and J by 2 bases, 5 bases remained unmatched. CDR1 is SEHNR, CDR2 FQNEAQ, per germline (reference sequence). There are 15 residues in the CDR3. DNA for the CDR3: TGTGCCAGCAGCTTAGGATCAGCGGGGACCTACGAGCAGTACTTC. Its translation: CASSLGSAGTYEQYF.

The table lists this clonotype with many counts. This rearrangement joins TRBV7-2 to TRBJ2-7; 7 bases agree with TRBD1. Germline loops: CDR1 SGHTA, CDR2 FQGNSA. This CDR3 is built from 13 residues. The V segment lost 5 bases and the J segment 2 bases; nucleotides outside the gene matches: 3. The DNA for the CDR3 is TGTGCCAGCAGCCACGGGACAGCCTACGAGCAGTACTTC. Its protein product is CASSHGTAYEQYF.

The chain uses TRBV4-1 and TRBJ2-7, with 7 positions matching TRBD1. V lost 3 bases to trimming and J lost 4 bases; unmatched junction nucleotides: 12. From germline, CDR1 is MGHRA and CDR2 YSYEKL. The CDR3 length is 16 residues. For the CDR3, the DNA is TGCGCCAGCAGCCAGTCGTCAAGGGGGCGAGGATACGAGCAGTACTTC. Encoded protein: CASSQSSRGRGYEQYF.

This clonotype was recorded at least ten times. The chain has TRBV12-3 or TRBV12-4 and TRBJ2-1; 7 bases are shared with TRBD2. The V segment lost 3 bases and the J segment 3 bases; nucleotides outside the gene matches: 11. CDR3 length: 17 amino acids. CDR3 amino acids: CASSLGGWRTNYNEQFF. The DNA for the CDR3 is TGTGCCAGCAGTTTGGGAGGGTGGAGGACTAACTACAATGAGCAGTTCTTC.

This chain uses TRBV19 with TRBJ1-6, with D maybe TRBD1 (6 bases). There are 14 residues in the CDR3. With 8 bases removed from V and 7 bases from J, the gap between germline ends came to 15 bases. CDR1 is LNHDA and CDR2 is SQIVND in the germline V gene (reference sequence). The CDR3 DNA reads as TGTGCCAGTGGCTCCCGGACAGCGAATTCACCCCTCCACTTT. Amino acids: CASGSRTANSPLHF.

The chain carries TRBV7-9 and TRBJ2-7, with TRBD1 matching 8 bases. Germline CDR1 and CDR2: SEHNR and FQNEAQ (reference sequence). This CDR3 has 17 amino acids. Unmatched junction bases numbered 13, after V lost 5 bases and J lost 1 base. The CDR3 DNA is TGTGCCAGCAGCGCCGAGACGGACAGGGAAGGGTCCTACGAGCAGTACTTC. Its translation: CASSAETDREGSYEQYF.

This clonotype was recorded many times. V gene TRBV7-2 combines with J gene TRBJ2-1, with TRBD2 matching 13 bases. V trimming: 5 bases; J trimming: 0 bases; junction bases outside the gene matches: 4. The CDR3 is 17 residues long. The germline gives CDR1 SGHTA, CDR2 FQGNSA. The CDR3 coding sequence is TGTGCCAGCAGCGCCAGGACTAGCGGGAGCTCCTACAATGAGCAGTTCTTC. Translating gives CASSARTSGSSYNEQFF. The entire variable domain, with the rest obtained from reference TRBV7-2 and TRBJ2-1, is as follows: GAGVSQSPSNKVTEKGKDVELRCDPISGHTALYWYRQSLGQGLEFLIYFQGNSAPDKSGLPSDRFSAERTGGSVSTLTIQRTQQEDSAVYLCASSARTSGSSYNEQFFGPGTRLTVL.

This clonotype has a count of ten or more. The genes are TRBV7-2 and TRBJ1-4; the D is unclear. Looked up from germline, CDR1 is SGHTA and CDR2 is FQGNSA. The CDR3 length is 16 residues. Trimming removed 5 bases at V and 0 bases at J, with 13 bases between. CDR3 region: CASSITPLATNEKLFF. The CDR3, as DNA: TGTGCCAGCAGCATCACCCCCTTGGCAACTAATGAAAAACTGTTTTTT.

This clonotype showed up many times. The V call is TRBV12-3 or TRBV12-4, the J call TRBJ2-7, with 12 bases aligning to TRBD2. With 6 bases clipped from V and 5 bases from J, the junction kept 8 bases outside the gene matches. The CDR3 extends over 15 amino acids. CDR3 region: CASSGLAGLVDEQYF. The CDR3 nucleotides are TGTGCCAGCAGCGGACTAGCGGGACTGGTCGACGAGCAGTACTTC.

This clonotype was seen only a few times. The V call is TRBV27, the J call TRBJ2-5; 7 bases are shared with TRBD2. CDR3 length: 13 amino acids. Germline CDR1 reads MNHEY; CDR2 reads SMNVEV (reference sequence). The trim removed 6 bases at V and 0 bases at J, leaving 1 base unmatched. CDR3 bases: TGTGCCAGCAGGAGCGGGAACCAAGAGACCCAGTACTTC. Residues: CASRSGNQETQYF.

This clonotype was detected only a few times. The chain is built from TRBV12-3 or TRBV12-4 and TRBJ2-7; TRBD2 aligns across 8 bases. V lost 5 bases and J lost 2; bases outside the gene matches: 14. This CDR3 comprises 17 residues. The CDR3 loop is CASSPTGRGAPPYEQYF. The CDR3 DNA reads as TGTGCCAGCAGTCCAACAGGGCGGGGGGCCCCTCCCTACGAGCAGTACTTC.

V usage is TRBV7-2 and J usage is TRBJ2-2; the D gene is possibly TRBD1 (5 bases). Trimming took off 5 bases at V and 3 bases at J, with 10 bases between the two ends. CDR3 length equals 14 residues. Germline V gives CDR1 SGHTA, CDR2 FQGNSA. For the CDR3, the DNA is TGTGCCAGCAGCCAGCAGGGCTACACCGGGGAGCTGTTTTTT. It encodes CASSQQGYTGELFF.

This clonotype turned up a few times. This sequence joins TRBV6-2 or TRBV6-3 and TRBJ2-3; D call uncertain. This CDR3 is built from 15 residues. CDR1 is MNHEY, CDR2 SVGEGT, per germline. V lost 0 bases and J lost 8, with 15 bases in between. DNA for the CDR3: TGTGCCAGCAGTTACTCCAGCCGAATTGGCGGTACGCAGTATTTT. Translated, it gives CASSYSSRIGGTQYF.

This clonotype was found a few times. V is TRBV14 and J is TRBJ1-2; D remains unclear. This CDR3 spans 17 amino acids. CDR1 and CDR2 (germline): SGHDN, FVKESK. Deletions cut 1 base from V and 0 bases from J, with 15 bases between. The chain's CDR3 is CASSQGTSTLANYGYTF. CDR3 nucleotides: TGTGCCAGCAGCCAAGGAACGTCTACCCTAGCTAACTATGGCTACACCTTC.